The rows below give T cell receptor beta chains drawn from one sample of a study of CD8 T cells in Susac syndrome. TCRdb redid the calling of the immunoSEQ multiplex PCR reads with MiXCR, one entry per CDR3 protein. The table has 150,000 to 200,000 distinct CDR3 sequences, approximately 93% seen once. Sequencing input: CD4+ T cells from PBMCs. The receptors were sampled from a human donor with multiple sclerosis. Both conserved end residues are part of each CDR3. The order of the fields is D gene, clone size, CDR3 length, J gene, V gene, CDR3 protein, CDR3 DNA. D genes are given only for firm matches. Clone size is given for some rows only: seen once, a few or many times, or a class if the clone is expanded.

D gene: -
clone size: once
CDR3 length: 15
J gene: TRBJ1-5
V gene: TRBV15
CDR3 protein: CATSRGPDSNQPQHF
CDR3 DNA: TGTGCCACCAGCAGAGGGCCAGATAGCAATCAGCCCCAGCATTTT

D gene: -
clone size: -
CDR3 length: 16
J gene: TRBJ1-3
V gene: TRBV18
CDR3 protein: CASSPSRGATGNTIYF
CDR3 DNA: TGTGCCAGCTCACCCTCCCGGGGGGCGACTGGAAACACCATATATTTT

D gene: -
clone size: -
CDR3 length: 14
J gene: TRBJ1-1
V gene: TRBV11-1
CDR3 protein: CASSLGRGIAEAFF
CDR3 DNA: TGTGCCAGCAGCTTAGGTAGGGGGATCGCTGAAGCTTTCTTT

D gene: -
clone size: -
CDR3 length: 14
J gene: TRBJ1-1
V gene: TRBV29-1
CDR3 protein: CSVETTLGGTEAFF
CDR3 DNA: TGCAGCGTGGAAACGACATTAGGAGGGACTGAAGCTTTCTTT

D gene: -
clone size: -
CDR3 length: 12
J gene: TRBJ1-2
V gene: TRBV24-1
CDR3 protein: CATSDGHDGYTF
CDR3 DNA: TGTGCCACCAGTGACGGACACGATGGCTACACCTTC

D gene: -
clone size: -
CDR3 length: 17
J gene: TRBJ2-1
V gene: TRBV7-2
CDR3 protein: CASSLDGTRDPYNEQFF
CDR3 DNA: TGTGCCAGCAGCTTAGACGGGACGCGGGACCCCTACAATGAGCAGTTCTTC

D gene: TRBD1
clone size: -
CDR3 length: 14
J gene: TRBJ2-7
V gene: TRBV9
CDR3 protein: CASSKGQDPYEQYF
CDR3 DNA: TGTGCCAGCAGCAAGGGACAGGACCCCTACGAGCAGTACTTC

D gene: TRBD2
clone size: -
CDR3 length: 14
J gene: TRBJ2-7
V gene: TRBV6-2/TRBV6-3
CDR3 protein: CASSASGRVHEQYF
CDR3 DNA: TGTGCCAGCAGTGCTAGCGGGAGGGTTCACGAGCAGTACTTC

D gene: TRBD2
clone size: -
CDR3 length: 18
J gene: TRBJ2-3
V gene: TRBV27
CDR3 protein: CASSTRTSGSKNLDTQYF
CDR3 DNA: TGTGCCAGCAGTACTCGGACTAGCGGGAGCAAAAACTTAGATACGCAGTATTTT

D gene: -
clone size: -
CDR3 length: 14
J gene: TRBJ1-3
V gene: TRBV29-1
CDR3 protein: CSVVSPNTGNTIYF
CDR3 DNA: TGCAGCGTTGTAAGTCCGAATACTGGAAACACCATATATTTT

D gene: -
clone size: -
CDR3 length: 18
J gene: TRBJ1-2
V gene: TRBV7-9
CDR3 protein: CASSFPAYFGQNNYGYTF
CDR3 DNA: TGTGCCAGCAGCTTCCCGGCCTACTTCGGACAGAACAACTATGGCTACACCTTC

D gene: -
clone size: -
CDR3 length: 12
J gene: TRBJ1-5
V gene: TRBV20-1
CDR3 protein: CSAASGNQPQHF
CDR3 DNA: TGCAGTGCTGCGTCAGGCAATCAGCCCCAGCATTTT

D gene: TRBD1
clone size: -
CDR3 length: 15
J gene: TRBJ2-3
V gene: TRBV3-1
CDR3 protein: CASSLWTGGADTQYF
CDR3 DNA: TGTGCCAGCAGCCTCTGGACAGGGGGCGCAGATACGCAGTATTTT

D gene: -
clone size: -
CDR3 length: 15
J gene: TRBJ2-1
V gene: TRBV3-1
CDR3 protein: CASSQNIGSYNEQFF
CDR3 DNA: TGTGCCAGCAGCCAAAATATTGGGTCCTACAATGAGCAGTTCTTC

D gene: -
clone size: -
CDR3 length: 14
J gene: TRBJ2-2
V gene: TRBV27
CDR3 protein: CASSQRQNTGEPFF
CDR3 DNA: TGTGCCAGCAGTCAACGACAGAACACCGGGGAGCCGTTTTTT

D gene: TRBD2
clone size: -
CDR3 length: 15
J gene: TRBJ2-7
V gene: TRBV27
CDR3 protein: CASSFSRLAGNEQYF
CDR3 DNA: TGTGCCAGCAGTTTCAGCCGACTAGCGGGAAACGAGCAGTACTTC

D gene: -
clone size: -
CDR3 length: 17
J gene: TRBJ1-4
V gene: TRBV27
CDR3 protein: CASSRRGTPATNEKLFF
CDR3 DNA: TGTGCCAGCAGTCGCCGTGGGACACCGGCAACTAATGAAAAACTGTTTTTT

D gene: -
clone size: -
CDR3 length: 12
J gene: TRBJ2-3
V gene: TRBV6-1
CDR3 protein: CASSVGPWTQYF
CDR3 DNA: TGTGCCAGCAGTGTGGGACCTTGGACGCAGTATTTT

D gene: -
clone size: -
CDR3 length: 16
J gene: TRBJ2-1
V gene: TRBV27
CDR3 protein: CASSLVRAGSYNEQFF
CDR3 DNA: TGTGCCAGCAGTTTAGTAAGGGCGGGCTCCTACAATGAGCAGTTCTTC

D gene: -
clone size: -
CDR3 length: 18
J gene: TRBJ1-2
V gene: TRBV7-6
CDR3 protein: CASSLIGDPGRLSSGYTF
CDR3 DNA: TGTGCCAGCAGCTTAATTGGTGACCCGGGACGGTTATCGAGTGGCTACACCTTC

D gene: TRBD2
clone size: -
CDR3 length: 16
J gene: TRBJ2-1
V gene: TRBV20-1
CDR3 protein: CSARDPQRGLGNEQFF
CDR3 DNA: TGCAGTGCTAGAGATCCCCAGCGGGGCCTCGGCAATGAGCAGTTCTTC

D gene: -
clone size: -
CDR3 length: 16
J gene: TRBJ2-2
V gene: TRBV4-1
CDR3 protein: CASSQDYGSPAGELFF
CDR3 DNA: TGCGCCAGCAGCCAAGATTACGGGAGTCCCGCCGGGGAGCTGTTTTTT

D gene: -
clone size: -
CDR3 length: 11
J gene: TRBJ2-7
V gene: TRBV5-6
CDR3 protein: CASSRLGEKYF
CDR3 DNA: TGTGCCAGCAGCCGGCTGGGGGAAAAGTACTTC

D gene: -
clone size: -
CDR3 length: 13
J gene: TRBJ1-1
V gene: TRBV2
CDR3 protein: CASSRRADTEAFF
CDR3 DNA: TGTGCCAGCTCGCGACGGGCCGACACTGAAGCTTTCTTT

D gene: -
clone size: -
CDR3 length: 15
J gene: TRBJ2-7
V gene: TRBV2
CDR3 protein: CASSPNRLSSYEQYF
CDR3 DNA: TGTGCCAGTAGCCCAAACAGGTTAAGTTCCTACGAGCAGTACTTC

D gene: -
clone size: once
CDR3 length: 13
J gene: TRBJ2-7
V gene: TRBV3-1
CDR3 protein: CASSQGEGNEQYF
CDR3 DNA: TGTGCCAGCAGCCAGGGAGAGGGGAACGAGCAGTACTTC

D gene: -
clone size: -
CDR3 length: 16
J gene: TRBJ2-2
V gene: TRBV2
CDR3 protein: CASSGGAHPNTGELFF
CDR3 DNA: TGTGCCAGCAGTGGGGGGGCCCACCCGAACACCGGGGAGCTGTTTTTT

D gene: -
clone size: -
CDR3 length: 16
J gene: TRBJ1-5
V gene: TRBV18
CDR3 protein: CASSPPAQGRNQPQHF
CDR3 DNA: TGTGCCAGCTCACCACCGGCTCAGGGGCGCAATCAGCCCCAGCATTTT

D gene: -
clone size: -
CDR3 length: 12
J gene: TRBJ2-7
V gene: TRBV5-6
CDR3 protein: CASSLDIYEQYF
CDR3 DNA: TGTGCCAGCAGCTTGGACATCTACGAGCAGTACTTC

D gene: -
clone size: -
CDR3 length: 15
J gene: TRBJ2-3
V gene: TRBV3-1
CDR3 protein: CASSQGMSYTDTQYF
CDR3 DNA: TGTGCCAGCAGCCAAGGAATGAGCTACACAGATACGCAGTATTTT

D gene: -
clone size: -
CDR3 length: 14
J gene: TRBJ2-7
V gene: TRBV30
CDR3 protein: CAWSVGGTIDEQYF
CDR3 DNA: TGTGCCTGGAGTGTAGGGGGGACTATCGACGAGCAGTACTTC

D gene: -
clone size: once
CDR3 length: 11
J gene: TRBJ1-3
V gene: TRBV25-1
CDR3 protein: CASAAGNTIYF
CDR3 DNA: TGTGCCAGCGCGGCTGGAAACACCATATATTTT

D gene: -
clone size: -
CDR3 length: 14
J gene: TRBJ1-2
V gene: TRBV20-1
CDR3 protein: CSASQDQRGYGYTF
CDR3 DNA: TGCAGTGCTAGTCAGGATCAACGGGGCTATGGCTACACCTTC

D gene: -
clone size: -
CDR3 length: 11
J gene: TRBJ1-1
V gene: TRBV2
CDR3 protein: CASDAVGKAFF
CDR3 DNA: TGTGCCAGCGACGCGGTGGGGAAAGCTTTCTTT

D gene: -
clone size: -
CDR3 length: 12
J gene: TRBJ2-1
V gene: TRBV29-1
CDR3 protein: CSVEGQGNEQFF
CDR3 DNA: TGCAGCGTTGAAGGGCAGGGTAATGAGCAGTTCTTC

D gene: -
clone size: -
CDR3 length: 14
J gene: TRBJ1-1
V gene: TRBV23-1
CDR3 protein: CASSHGPLYTEAFF
CDR3 DNA: TGCGCCAGCAGTCACGGGCCCCTCTACACTGAAGCTTTCTTT

D gene: TRBD1
clone size: once
CDR3 length: 14
J gene: TRBJ2-7
V gene: TRBV3-1
CDR3 protein: CASSFGTADNEQYF
CDR3 DNA: TGTGCCAGCAGCTTCGGGACAGCTGATAACGAGCAGTACTTC

D gene: TRBD1
clone size: -
CDR3 length: 13
J gene: TRBJ2-7
V gene: TRBV29-1
CDR3 protein: CSVGKTGQYEQYF
CDR3 DNA: TGCAGCGTTGGAAAGACAGGGCAGTACGAGCAGTACTTC

D gene: -
clone size: -
CDR3 length: 14
J gene: TRBJ1-4
V gene: TRBV7-6
CDR3 protein: CASSLRGGTEKLFF
CDR3 DNA: TGTGCCAGCAGCTTACGGGGGGGGACTGAAAAACTGTTTTTT

D gene: TRBD1
clone size: few
CDR3 length: 13
J gene: TRBJ2-7
V gene: TRBV6-6
CDR3 protein: CATRTGGTYEQYF
CDR3 DNA: TGTGCCACTCGGACAGGGGGAACCTACGAGCAGTACTTC

D gene: -
clone size: -
CDR3 length: 15
J gene: TRBJ2-2
V gene: TRBV9
CDR3 protein: CASSVGGIDTGELFF
CDR3 DNA: TGTGCCAGCAGCGTAGGGGGGATTGACACCGGGGAGCTGTTTTTT

D gene: -
clone size: -
CDR3 length: 15
J gene: TRBJ2-2
V gene: TRBV16
CDR3 protein: CASRRLPTDSGELFF
CDR3 DNA: TGTGCCAGCAGACGACTCCCCACCGATTCCGGGGAGCTGTTTTTT

D gene: -
clone size: few
CDR3 length: 13
J gene: TRBJ2-3
V gene: TRBV11-2
CDR3 protein: CASSMGITDTQYF
CDR3 DNA: TGTGCCAGCAGCATGGGGATTACAGATACGCAGTATTTT

D gene: TRBD2
clone size: -
CDR3 length: 16
J gene: TRBJ2-1
V gene: TRBV12-3/TRBV12-4
CDR3 protein: CASGGGGSGTYNEQFF
CDR3 DNA: TGTGCCAGCGGGGGCGGTGGTAGCGGGACCTACAATGAGCAGTTCTTC

D gene: TRBD2
clone size: -
CDR3 length: 16
J gene: TRBJ2-1
V gene: TRBV24-1
CDR3 protein: CATSDLTSGFYNEQFF
CDR3 DNA: TGTGCCACCAGTGACCTAACTAGCGGGTTTTACAATGAGCAGTTCTTC